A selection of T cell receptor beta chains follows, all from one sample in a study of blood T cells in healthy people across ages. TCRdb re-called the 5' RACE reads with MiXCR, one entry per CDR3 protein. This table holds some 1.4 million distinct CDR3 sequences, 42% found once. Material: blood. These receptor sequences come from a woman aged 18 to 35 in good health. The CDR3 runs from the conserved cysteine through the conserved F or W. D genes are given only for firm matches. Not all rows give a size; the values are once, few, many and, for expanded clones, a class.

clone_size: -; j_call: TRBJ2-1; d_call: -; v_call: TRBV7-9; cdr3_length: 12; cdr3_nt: TGTGCCAGCAGCTTAGGTCGTGGGACGCAGTTCTTC; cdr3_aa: CASSLGRGTQFF
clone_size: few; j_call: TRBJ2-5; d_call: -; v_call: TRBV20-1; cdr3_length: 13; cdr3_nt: TGCAGTGCTAGAGGCCAGGGCGGTGGAGAGCAGTACTTC; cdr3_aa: CSARGQGGGEQYF
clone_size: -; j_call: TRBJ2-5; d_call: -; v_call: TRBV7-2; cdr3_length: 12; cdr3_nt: TGTGCCAGCAGGGAGCTAGCAAACTCGGAGTACTTC; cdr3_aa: CASRELANSEYF
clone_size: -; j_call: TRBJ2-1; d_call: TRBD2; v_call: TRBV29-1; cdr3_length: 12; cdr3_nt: TGCAGCGTACCGGGAGGGGGCAATGAGCAGTTCTTC; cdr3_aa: CSVPGGGNEQFF
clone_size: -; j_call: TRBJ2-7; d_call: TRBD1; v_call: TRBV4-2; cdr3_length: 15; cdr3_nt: TGTGCCAGCAGCCAAGAGGGACAGGCGAACTACGAGCAGTACTTC; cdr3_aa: CASSQEGQANYEQYF
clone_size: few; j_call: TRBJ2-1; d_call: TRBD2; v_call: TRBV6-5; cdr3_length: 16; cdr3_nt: TGTGCCAGCAGTTACTTCCCCGGGGGGAATCAGGATCCCCAGTTCTTC; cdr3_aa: CASSYFPGGNQDPQFF
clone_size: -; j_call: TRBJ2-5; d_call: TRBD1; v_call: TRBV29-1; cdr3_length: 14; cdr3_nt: TGCAGCGTAGACCGGGACAGCGGTGGAGAGACCCAGTACTTC; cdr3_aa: CSVDRDSGGETQYF
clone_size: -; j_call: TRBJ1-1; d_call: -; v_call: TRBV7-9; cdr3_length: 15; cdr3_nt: TGTGCCAGCACCCCCCTCGGCAGGCGGAACACTGAAGCTTTCTTT; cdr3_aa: CASTPLGRRNTEAFF
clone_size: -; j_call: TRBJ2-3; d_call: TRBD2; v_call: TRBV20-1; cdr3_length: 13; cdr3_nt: TGCAGTGCCGCGGGGGGCGGGACAGATACGCAGTATTTT; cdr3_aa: CSAAGGGTDTQYF
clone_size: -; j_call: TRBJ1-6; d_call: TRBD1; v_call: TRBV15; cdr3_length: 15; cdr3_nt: TGTGCCACCAGCAGGAACCGGGACAGAACTTCACCCCTCCACTTT; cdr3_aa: CATSRNRDRTSPLHF
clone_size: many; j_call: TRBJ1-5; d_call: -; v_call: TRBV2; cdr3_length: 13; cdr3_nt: TGTGCCAGCAGTGACGCCAGGGCGCAGCCCCAGCATTTT; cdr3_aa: CASSDARAQPQHF
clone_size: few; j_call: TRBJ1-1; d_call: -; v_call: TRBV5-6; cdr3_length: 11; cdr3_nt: TGTGCCAGCAGCTTGCAAGGGAAATCTTTCTTT; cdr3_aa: CASSLQGKSFF
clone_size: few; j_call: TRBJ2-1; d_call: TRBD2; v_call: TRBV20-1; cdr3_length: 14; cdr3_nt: TGCAGTGCTAGAGATAGCGGGGGGGCCGATGAGCAGTTCTTC; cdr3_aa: CSARDSGGADEQFF
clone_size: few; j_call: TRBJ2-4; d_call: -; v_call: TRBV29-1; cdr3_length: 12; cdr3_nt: TGCAGCGTTGAAAGGGACAAAAACATTCAGTACTTC; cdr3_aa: CSVERDKNIQYF
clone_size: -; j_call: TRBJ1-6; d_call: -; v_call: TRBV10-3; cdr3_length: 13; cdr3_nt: TGTGCCAGCAAAGAGGAGAGGGATTCACCCCTCCACTTT; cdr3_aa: CASKEERDSPLHF
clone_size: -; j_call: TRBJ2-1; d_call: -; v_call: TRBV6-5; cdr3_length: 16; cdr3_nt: TGTGCCAGCAGTTACTCTTCCGGGTTGGGTTACAATGAGCAGTTCTTC; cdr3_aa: CASSYSSGLGYNEQFF
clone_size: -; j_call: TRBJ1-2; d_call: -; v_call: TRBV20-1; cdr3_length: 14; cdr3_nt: TGCAGTGCTAGAGATCCCCTACAGAACTATGGCTACACCTTC; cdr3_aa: CSARDPLQNYGYTF
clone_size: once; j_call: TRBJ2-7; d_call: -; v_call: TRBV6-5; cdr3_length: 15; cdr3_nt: TGTGCCAGCAGTTACAACGATGGCGGAACCTACGAGCAGTACTTC; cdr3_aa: CASSYNDGGTYEQYF
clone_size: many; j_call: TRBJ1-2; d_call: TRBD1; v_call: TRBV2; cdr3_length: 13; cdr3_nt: TGTGCCAGCAGTGATGGGACAGACTATGGCTACACCTTC; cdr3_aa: CASSDGTDYGYTF
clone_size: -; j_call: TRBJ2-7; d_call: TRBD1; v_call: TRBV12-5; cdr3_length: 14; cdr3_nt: TGTGCTAGTGGGCCGACAGGGGACCCCTACGAGCAGTACTTC; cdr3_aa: CASGPTGDPYEQYF
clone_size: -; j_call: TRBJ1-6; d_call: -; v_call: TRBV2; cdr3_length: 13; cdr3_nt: TGTGCCAGCATTAGGAGGTCGGATTCACCCCTCCACTTT; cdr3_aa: CASIRRSDSPLHF
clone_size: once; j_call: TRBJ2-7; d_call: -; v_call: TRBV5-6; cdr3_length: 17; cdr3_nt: TGTGCCAGCAGCTTAAAGGTTGCGGGAAAGGTCCGTTCCGAGCAGTACTTC; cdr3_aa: CASSLKVAGKVRSEQYF
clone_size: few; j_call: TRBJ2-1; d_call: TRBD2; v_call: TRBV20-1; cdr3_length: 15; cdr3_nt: TGCAGTGCTACCAGCGGGGCTAGCTCCTACAATGAGCAGTTCTTC; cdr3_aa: CSATSGASSYNEQFF
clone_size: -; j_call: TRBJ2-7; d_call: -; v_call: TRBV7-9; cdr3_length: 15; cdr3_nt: TGCGCCAGCAGCTCATCCGGGACGGTCCTGGTCGAGCAGTACTTC; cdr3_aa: CASSSSGTVLVEQYF
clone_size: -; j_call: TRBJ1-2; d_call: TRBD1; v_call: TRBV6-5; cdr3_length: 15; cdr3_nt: TGTGCCGGCAGTTACGAAACAGGGGGTCCGGATGGCTACACCTTC; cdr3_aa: CAGSYETGGPDGYTF
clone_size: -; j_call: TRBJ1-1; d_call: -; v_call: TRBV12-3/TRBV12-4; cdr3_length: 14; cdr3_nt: TGTGCCAGCAGGCCAGATGGACCGAACACTGAAGCTTTCTTT; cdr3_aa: CASRPDGPNTEAFF
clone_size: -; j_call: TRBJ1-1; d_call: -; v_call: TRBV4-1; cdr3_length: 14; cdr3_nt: TGCGCCAGCAGCCGGGGAGAGGAGATCACTGAAGCTTTCTTT; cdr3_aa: CASSRGEEITEAFF
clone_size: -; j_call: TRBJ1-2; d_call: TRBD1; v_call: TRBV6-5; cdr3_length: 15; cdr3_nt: TGTGCCAGCAGTTCCTCCCGGACAGGGACCTATGGCTACACCTTC; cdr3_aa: CASSSSRTGTYGYTF
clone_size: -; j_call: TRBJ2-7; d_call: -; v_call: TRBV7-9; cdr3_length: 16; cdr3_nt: TGTGCCAGCAGCCTAAAAGGGTCCACATCTACCTACGAGCAGTACTTC; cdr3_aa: CASSLKGSTSTYEQYF
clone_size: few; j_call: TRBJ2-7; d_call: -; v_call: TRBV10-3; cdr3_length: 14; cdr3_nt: TGTGCCATCAGTCGGGAACAGGGAGGGTACGAGCAGTACTTC; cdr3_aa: CAISREQGGYEQYF
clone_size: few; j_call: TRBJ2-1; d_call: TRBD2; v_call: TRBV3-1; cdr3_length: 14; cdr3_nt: TGTGCCACCAGACAGCGGGGGGCTCGGAATGAGCAGTTCTTC; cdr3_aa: CATRQRGARNEQFF
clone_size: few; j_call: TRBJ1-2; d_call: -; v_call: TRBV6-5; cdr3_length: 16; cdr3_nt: TGTGCCAGCAGTTACGTCGGGGGCCGGGGCGACTATGGCTACACCTTC; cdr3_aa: CASSYVGGRGDYGYTF
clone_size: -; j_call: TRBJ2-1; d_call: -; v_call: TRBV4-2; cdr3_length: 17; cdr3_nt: TGTGCCAGCAGCCAAGATGGGGGGGCAAGCTCCTACAATGAGCAGTTCTTC; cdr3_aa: CASSQDGGASSYNEQFF
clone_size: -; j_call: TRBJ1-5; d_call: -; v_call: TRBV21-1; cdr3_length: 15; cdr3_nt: TGTGCCAGCAGCAATGGGCAGGGAATCGATCAGCCCCAGCATTTT; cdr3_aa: CASSNGQGIDQPQHF
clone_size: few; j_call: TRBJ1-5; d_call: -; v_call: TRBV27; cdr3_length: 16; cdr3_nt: TGTGCCAGCAGTATACTGGGCGGGTCCCACAATCAGCCCCAGCATTTT; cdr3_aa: CASSILGGSHNQPQHF
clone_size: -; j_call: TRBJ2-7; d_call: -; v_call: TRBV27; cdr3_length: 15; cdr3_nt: TGTGCCAGCAGCCCCAGGGGAGGTCCTGCCTACGAGCAGTACTTC; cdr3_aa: CASSPRGGPAYEQYF
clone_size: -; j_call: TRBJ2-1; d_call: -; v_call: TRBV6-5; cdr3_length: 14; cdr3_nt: TGTGCCAGCAGTTACGCGAGGACTGGCAATGAGCAGTTCTTC; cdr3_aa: CASSYARTGNEQFF
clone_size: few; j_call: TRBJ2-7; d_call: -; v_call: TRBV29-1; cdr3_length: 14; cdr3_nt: TGCAGCGGTTGGACGCGGGACAGCTCCTACGAGCAGTACTTC; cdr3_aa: CSGWTRDSSYEQYF
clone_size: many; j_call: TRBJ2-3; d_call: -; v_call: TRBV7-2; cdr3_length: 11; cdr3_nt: TGTGCCAGCAGCCAGAGAGATACGCAGTATTTT; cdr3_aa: CASSQRDTQYF
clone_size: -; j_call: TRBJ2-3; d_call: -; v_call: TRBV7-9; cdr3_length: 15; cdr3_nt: TGTGCCAGCAGCTTCCCCCCCGGCGGCGCAGATACGCAGTATTTT; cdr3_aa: CASSFPPGGADTQYF
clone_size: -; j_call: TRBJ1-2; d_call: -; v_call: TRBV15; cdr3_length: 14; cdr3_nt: TGTGCCACCAGCAGAGAGGACAGTATTCGTGGCTACACCTTC; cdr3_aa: CATSREDSIRGYTF
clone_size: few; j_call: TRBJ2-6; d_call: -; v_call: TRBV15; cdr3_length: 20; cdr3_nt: TGTGCCACCAGCAGTTCGCGATGGAATCTCCCCCTCTCTGGGGCCAACGTCCTGACTTTC; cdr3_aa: CATSSSRWNLPLSGANVLTF
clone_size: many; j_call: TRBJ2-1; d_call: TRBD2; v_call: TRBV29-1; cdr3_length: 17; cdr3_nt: TGCAGCGTTGACCCCTCTAGCGGGACCTACTCCTACAATGAGCAGTTCTTC; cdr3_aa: CSVDPSSGTYSYNEQFF
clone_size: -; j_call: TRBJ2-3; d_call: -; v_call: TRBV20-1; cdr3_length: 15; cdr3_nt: TGCAGTGCTAGAGATAGGAGTAGGGGCACAGATACGCAGTATTTT; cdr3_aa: CSARDRSRGTDTQYF
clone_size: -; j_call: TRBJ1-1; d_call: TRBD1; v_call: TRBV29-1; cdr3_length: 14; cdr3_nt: TGCAGCGTCGCCGGGACAGCGATGAACACTGAAGCTTTCTTT; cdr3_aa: CSVAGTAMNTEAFF
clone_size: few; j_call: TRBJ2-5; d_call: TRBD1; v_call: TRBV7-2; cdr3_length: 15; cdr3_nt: TGTGCCAGCAGCTTAGGACAGGGGCTCCCGGAGACCCAGTACTTC; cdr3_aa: CASSLGQGLPETQYF
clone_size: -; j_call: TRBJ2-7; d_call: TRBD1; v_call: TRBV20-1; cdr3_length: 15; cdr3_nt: TGCAGTGCTAGGACAGGGGGGGCTACTACCTACGAGCAGTACTTC; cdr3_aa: CSARTGGATTYEQYF
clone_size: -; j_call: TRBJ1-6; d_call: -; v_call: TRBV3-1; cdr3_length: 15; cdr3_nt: TGTGCCAGCAGCCCAGCAACGGGACAAGGTTCACCCCTCCACTTT; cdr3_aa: CASSPATGQGSPLHF
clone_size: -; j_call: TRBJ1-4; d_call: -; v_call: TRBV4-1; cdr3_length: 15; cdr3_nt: TGCGCCAGCAGCCAACCTGACCGGGACACTGAAAAACTGTTTTTT; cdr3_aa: CASSQPDRDTEKLFF
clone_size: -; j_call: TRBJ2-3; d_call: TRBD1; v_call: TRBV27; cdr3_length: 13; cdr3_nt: TGTGCCAGCAGTTGGACAGGGGATTACACGCAGTATTTT; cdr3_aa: CASSWTGDYTQYF
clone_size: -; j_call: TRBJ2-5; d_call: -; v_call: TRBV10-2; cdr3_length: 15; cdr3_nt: TGCGCCAGCAGTGAAAGACCACCTAGCCAAGAGACCCAGTACTTC; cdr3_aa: CASSERPPSQETQYF
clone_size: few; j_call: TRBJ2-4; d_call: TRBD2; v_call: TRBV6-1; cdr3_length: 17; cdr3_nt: TGTGCCAGCAAAGGACTAGCGGGAAGCTTAGCCAAAAACATTCAGTACTTC; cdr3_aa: CASKGLAGSLAKNIQYF
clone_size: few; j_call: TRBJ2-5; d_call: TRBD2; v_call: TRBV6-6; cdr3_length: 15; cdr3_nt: TGTGCCAGCAGTTACGGGCGGGAGGGCCAAGAGACCCAGTACTTC; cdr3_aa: CASSYGREGQETQYF
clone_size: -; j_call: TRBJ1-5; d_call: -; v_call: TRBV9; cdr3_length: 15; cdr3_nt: TGTGCCAGCAGCGTAGGTGGCAGGTCCGATCAGCCCCAGCATTTT; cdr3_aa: CASSVGGRSDQPQHF
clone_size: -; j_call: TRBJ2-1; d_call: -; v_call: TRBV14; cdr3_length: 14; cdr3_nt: TGTGCCAGCAGCCCCTTGGGAGGAACCTACGAGCAGTTCTTC; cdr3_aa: CASSPLGGTYEQFF
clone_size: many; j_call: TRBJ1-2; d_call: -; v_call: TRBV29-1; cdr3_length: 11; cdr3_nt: TGCAGCGTTGCTGGGGGTGAAGGCTACACCTTC; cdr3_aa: CSVAGGEGYTF
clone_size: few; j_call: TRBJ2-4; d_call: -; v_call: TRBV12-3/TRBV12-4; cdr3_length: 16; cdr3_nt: TGTGCCAGCAGTTTCCGGAAGGGAAGTGCCAAAAACATTCAGTACTTC; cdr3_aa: CASSFRKGSAKNIQYF
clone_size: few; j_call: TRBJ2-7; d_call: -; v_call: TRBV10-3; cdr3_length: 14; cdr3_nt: TGTGCCATCAGTGAGTCGGGTAACTCCTACGAGCAGTACTTC; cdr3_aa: CAISESGNSYEQYF
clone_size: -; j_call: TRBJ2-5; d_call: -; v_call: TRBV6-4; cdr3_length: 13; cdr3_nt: TGTGCCAGCAGTGAGGATGGGGCTGGGACCCAGTACTTC; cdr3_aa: CASSEDGAGTQYF